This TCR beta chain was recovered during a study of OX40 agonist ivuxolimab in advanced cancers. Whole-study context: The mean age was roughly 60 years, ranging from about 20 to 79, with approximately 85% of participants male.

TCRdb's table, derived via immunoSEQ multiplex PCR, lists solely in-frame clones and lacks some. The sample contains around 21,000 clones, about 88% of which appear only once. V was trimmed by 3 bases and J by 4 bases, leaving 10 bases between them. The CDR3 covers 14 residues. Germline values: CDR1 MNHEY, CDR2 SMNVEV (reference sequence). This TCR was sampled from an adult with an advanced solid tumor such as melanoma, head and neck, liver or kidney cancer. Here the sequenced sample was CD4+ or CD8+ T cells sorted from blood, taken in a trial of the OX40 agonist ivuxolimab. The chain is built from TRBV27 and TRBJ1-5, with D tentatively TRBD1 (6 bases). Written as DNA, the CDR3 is TGTGCCAGCAGTTTCAGTAGGGGGAATCAGCCCCAGCATTTT. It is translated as CASSFSRGNQPQHF.